The rows below give T cell receptor beta chains drawn from one sample of a study of T cell repertoires in cytomegalovirus infection. TCRdb passed the reads through MiXCR, listing each CDR3 protein once. The repertoire holds about half a million distinct CDR3 sequences, with 30% to 40% as singletons. Their cognate antigens are unknown. The specimen was cultured PBMCs, collected from culture after CMV antigen stimulation. The receptors here all came from a human donor in good health (CMV status not recorded). Some clones in this sample may be carry-over from other donors' samples. Each CDR3 is given with its conserved first and last residue. Each record gives: clone size, D gene, V gene, J gene, CDR3 DNA, CDR3 protein. A D gene is named only where the DNA matches it firmly. Only part of the rows carry a size: once, few, many, or a class if the clone is expanded.

size: few; D: TRBD1; V: TRBV7-3; J: TRBJ2-5; DNA: TGTGCCAGCAGCCCTCAGAGGGGGCCTCAAGAGACCCAGTACTTC; CDR3: CASSPQRGPQETQYF
size: .; D: .; V: TRBV6-1; J: TRBJ2-3; DNA: TGTGCCAGCAGGGACCCGATGGATACGCAGTATTTT; CDR3: CASRDPMDTQYF
size: many; D: TRBD2; V: TRBV7-3; J: TRBJ2-3; DNA: TGTGCCAGCAGCTATGGCGGGAGTGCAGATACGCAGTATTTT; CDR3: CASSYGGSADTQYF
size: .; D: .; V: TRBV19; J: TRBJ1-1; DNA: TGTGCCAGTACCTCGACAGCCGGCACTGAAGCTTTCTTT; CDR3: CASTSTAGTEAFF
size: .; D: .; V: TRBV7-2; J: TRBJ2-7; DNA: TGTGCCAGCGCGGGGACCTACGAGCAGTACTTC; CDR3: CASAGTYEQYF
size: .; D: .; V: TRBV2; J: TRBJ1-5; DNA: TGTGCCAGTGGCGCCCAGCAGCCCCAGCATTTT; CDR3: CASGAQQPQHF
size: few; D: TRBD2; V: TRBV11-2; J: TRBJ2-1; DNA: TGTGCCAGCAGCTTCTTCTTTCGGGGGGGGGGGGGGAATGAGCAGTTCTTC; CDR3: CASSFFFRGGGGNEQFF
size: few; D: .; V: TRBV7-2; J: TRBJ1-2; DNA: TGTGCCAGCAGCTTAGGCCCCCAGGCCTATGGCTACACCTTC; CDR3: CASSLGPQAYGYTF
size: many; D: TRBD2; V: TRBV7-2; J: TRBJ2-3; DNA: TGTGCCAGCAGCGCGACCTCTAGCGGGGCCCCCAGCGATACGCAGTATTTT; CDR3: CASSATSSGAPSDTQYF
size: .; D: .; V: TRBV29-1; J: TRBJ2-2; DNA: TGCAGCGTTGGGGGGGACCTAGATCCCGGGGAGCTGTTTTTT; CDR3: CSVGGDLDPGELFF
size: few; D: .; V: TRBV4-1; J: TRBJ2-1; DNA: TGCGCCAGCAGCCAGCGGAGCGGCAATGAGCAGTTCTTC; CDR3: CASSQRSGNEQFF
size: .; D: .; V: TRBV7-9; J: TRBJ1-2; DNA: TGTGCCAGCAGCTTAGCCTCTACCGGGATCCAATATGGCTACACCTTC; CDR3: CASSLASTGIQYGYTF
size: .; D: TRBD1; V: TRBV4-3; J: TRBJ2-7; DNA: TGCGCCAGCAGCCAAGTACAGGGGGCTAGGGACGAGCAGTACTTC; CDR3: CASSQVQGARDEQYF
size: .; D: .; V: TRBV5-1; J: TRBJ2-7; DNA: TGCGCCAGCAGCTTAGGGAAGACAGCAATTTACGAGCAGTACTTC; CDR3: CASSLGKTAIYEQYF
size: .; D: .; V: TRBV4-3; J: TRBJ1-2; DNA: TGCGCCAGCAGCCAAGATCGTATGTTTAACTATGGCTACACCTTC; CDR3: CASSQDRMFNYGYTF
size: few; D: TRBD2; V: TRBV10-3; J: TRBJ2-3; DNA: TGTGCCATTCGGGGGGAGGTACAAGATACGCAGTATTTT; CDR3: CAIRGEVQDTQYF
size: .; D: .; V: TRBV19; J: TRBJ2-1; DNA: TGTGCCAGTAGTATCTTAGACGGAGATTACAATGAGCAGTTCTTC; CDR3: CASSILDGDYNEQFF
size: .; D: .; V: TRBV7-2; J: TRBJ1-5; DNA: TGTGCCAGCAGCTTATTAAGGGTTGGAAGCAATCAGCCCCAGCATTTT; CDR3: CASSLLRVGSNQPQHF
size: few; D: .; V: TRBV6-6; J: TRBJ2-1; DNA: TGTGCCAGCAGTTACTCGAGACAGCCACCCCCCTACAATGAGCAGTTCTTC; CDR3: CASSYSRQPPPYNEQFF
size: many; D: .; V: TRBV7-2; J: TRBJ2-3; DNA: TGTGCCAGCAGCTTAGCCGTGGGACGGTTGAACACAGATACGCAGTATTTT; CDR3: CASSLAVGRLNTDTQYF
size: once; D: TRBD2; V: TRBV5-1; J: TRBJ2-3; DNA: TGCGCCAGCAGCTTGGCCCAGGGGGGAACAGCGGGAGGAGGTACGCAGTATTTT; CDR3: CASSLAQGGTAGGGTQYF
size: .; D: .; V: TRBV7-9; J: TRBJ2-7; DNA: TGTGCCAGCAGCCCACCTACGACAGGAGCTATGGTCTACGAGCAGTACTTC; CDR3: CASSPPTTGAMVYEQYF
size: .; D: .; V: TRBV20-1; J: TRBJ2-1; DNA: TGCAGTGCTGGTCCCGCTGAGCAGTTCTTC; CDR3: CSAGPAEQFF
size: .; D: TRBD1; V: TRBV6-2/TRBV6-3; J: TRBJ1-5; DNA: TGTGCCAGCAGAACTGAGGGGGCCCTTCGCAATCAGCCCCAGCATTTT; CDR3: CASRTEGALRNQPQHF
size: .; D: .; V: TRBV28; J: TRBJ1-1; DNA: TGTGCCAGCAGTTTGATACTAGGAGAAGCTTTCTTT; CDR3: CASSLILGEAFF
size: few; D: .; V: TRBV12-3/TRBV12-4; J: TRBJ2-5; DNA: TGTGCCAGCAGTTCGCAGGAGCTCGTAGAGACCCAGTACTTC; CDR3: CASSSQELVETQYF
size: .; D: TRBD1; V: TRBV7-8; J: TRBJ2-5; DNA: TGTGCCAGCAGCTTTTACACGAGGACAGGGAGGGAGACCCAGTACTTC; CDR3: CASSFYTRTGRETQYF